This is a list of T cell receptor beta chains from one sample in a study of shared clonotypes between healthy human individuals. Assay used: immunoSEQ multiplex PCR; TCRdb lists only in-frame clones, some missing. The table lists roughly 720,000 clones, around 90% of them singletons. The specimen sequenced was memory CD8+ T cells from PBMCs. Receptors originate from a man aged 18-30 years in good health. Some clones in this sample may be carry-over from other donors' samples. Each CDR3 is given with its conserved first and last residue. A D gene is named only where the DNA matches it firmly. The size field is filled for only some rows; it gives once, few, many or a size class.

V	J	D	size	CDR3	DNA
TRBV2	TRBJ2-4	TRBD1	.	CASTTGGAKNIQYF	TGTGCCAGCACGACAGGGGGGGCCAAAAACATTCAGTACTTC
TRBV5-4	TRBJ2-1	TRBD2	.	CASSLKREKGSNEQFF	TGTGCCAGCAGCTTGAAGCGGGAGAAGGGCAGCAATGAGCAGTTCTTC
TRBV28	TRBJ2-2	.	.	CASSSPSSGELFF	TGTGCCAGCAGTTCCCCGAGTTCTGGGGAGCTGTTTTTT
TRBV9	TRBJ1-4	.	.	CASSPGGADEKLFF	TGTGCCAGCAGCCCCGGCGGGGCAGATGAAAAACTGTTTTTT
TRBV28	TRBJ2-6	.	once	CASSFRGSGANVLTF	TGTGCCAGCAGTTTCCGGGGATCTGGGGCCAACGTCCTGACTTTC
TRBV15	TRBJ1-1	.	.	CATSTSINTEAFF	TGTGCCACCAGCACCAGCATTAACACTGAAGCTTTCTTT
TRBV6-1	TRBJ2-5	.	.	CASLFTWGTQYF	TGTGCCAGCCTTTTTACATGGGGGACTCAGTACTTC
TRBV27	TRBJ2-5	.	.	CASSPTLGVGAKQETQYF	TGTGCCAGCAGTCCTACACTGGGGGTAGGGGCGAAACAGGAGACCCAGTACTTC
TRBV6-1	TRBJ2-1	.	.	CASSDLKGSYNEQFF	TGTGCCAGCAGTGACCTAAAGGGGTCATACAATGAGCAGTTCTTC
TRBV19	TRBJ2-7	.	.	CASSRTVSSYEQYF	TGTGCCAGTTCCAGGACAGTAAGCTCCTACGAGCAGTACTTC
TRBV5-3	TRBJ1-2	.	.	CARSLVGPRSPGFYYGYTF	TGTGCCAGAAGCTTGGTCGGGCCGCGCAGCCCGGGTTTCTACTATGGCTACACCTTC
TRBV6-6	TRBJ2-7	.	.	CASSFTPGASYEQYF	TGTGCCAGCAGTTTTACGCCGGGGGCATCCTACGAGCAGTACTTC
TRBV28	TRBJ2-7	.	.	CASSASSYEQYF	TGTGCCAGCAGCGCAAGTTCCTACGAGCAGTACTTC
TRBV18	TRBJ2-7	.	.	CASGGGPVGEQYF	TGTGCCAGCGGTGGAGGGCCCGTGGGAGAGCAGTACTTC
TRBV9	TRBJ2-7	TRBD1	.	CASSIDGTGAYEQYF	TGTGCCAGCAGCATCGACGGGACAGGGGCCTACGAGCAGTACTTC
TRBV4-3	TRBJ1-1	TRBD1	.	CASSQDPGTGGTEAFF	TGCGCCAGCAGCCAAGATCCCGGGACAGGTGGCACTGAAGCTTTCTTT
TRBV30	TRBJ1-2	TRBD1	.	CAWRGQGAYYGYTF	TGTGCCTGGAGGGGACAGGGGGCTTATTATGGCTACACCTTC
TRBV7-9	TRBJ1-1	.	few	CASSRSTESTFF	TGTGCCAGCAGCCGATCAACAGAGTCGACTTTCTTT
TRBV5-1	TRBJ1-1	TRBD1	few	CASTQGQLNTEAFF	TGCGCCAGCACCCAGGGACAGCTGAACACTGAAGCTTTCTTT
TRBV9	TRBJ2-1	TRBD2	.	CASSVAGGGEQFF	TGTGCCAGCAGCGTAGCCGGCGGGGGTGAGCAGTTCTTC